This record looks at one T cell receptor beta chain sequence and its context. This CDR3 spans 14 amino acids. V was cut by 3 bases and J by 4 bases, with 11 bases left in between. CDR1 and CDR2 from the germline V gene are SGHNT and YYREEE (reference sequence). The age range of participants was roughly 18 to 90 years, with residence in around 22 US areas. In the source study's methods: Estimation of nucleated cell counts was performed using reference gene primer amplification. The repertoire was sequenced with immunoSEQ multiplex PCR; TCRdb's copy has only in-frame clones and lacks some. Clonal size and the V and J genes are those of that table, whereas D and trimming came from the DNA. The table lists under 200,000 clones, around 87% of them singletons. This specimen comes from a study of blood T cell repertoires in COVID-19. Study details: From the United States, Italy and Spain came samples of acute and convalescent COVID-19.

The TCR sequence derives from a woman between 50 and 59 years old who had recovered from COVID-19. The rearrangement uses TRBV5-4 and TRBJ2-1, with D tentatively TRBD1 (5 bases). Sequencing was done on a sample of PBMCs or T cells enriched from blood (not recorded which). Here the CDR3 DNA reads TGTGCCAGCAGCTATCAGGGCCCTTACAATGAGCAGTTCTTC. This encodes CASSYQGPYNEQFF.